The clone carrying this T cell receptor (beta chain) was detected once. What it binds is not known. The CDR3 has 13 residues. Trimming pared 6 bases from V and 11 bases from J, leaving 18 bases between. CDR1 is MRHNA and CDR2 is SNTAGT in the germline V gene. Amplified material comprised TCR beta CDR3 regions derived from RNA transcripts. Investigators did first-round RT-PCR with HTBI primers, then second-round multiplex PCR. TCRdb itself ran the multiplex PCR reads through MiXCR, one entry per CDR3 protein. The sample includes tens of thousands of distinct CDR3 sequences, over 40% seen only once; the top ten take roughly a sixth. Ineligible for inclusion were patients with other autoimmune diseases, uncontrolled infections, pregnancy or lactation. The sample originates from a study of Graves' ophthalmopathy and Graves' hyperthyroidism. Across the study: Peripheral blood (taken before any treatment) was collected at initial diagnosis. Points from the study as a whole: Cross-validated, the 13-signature model showed 87.88%/81.08% sensitivity/specificity, and 80%/75% in the test set.

Sequenced input: peripheral blood. This clonotype originated in an adult man with Graves' ophthalmopathy. The chain is built from TRBV6-4 and TRBJ2-3, with D perhaps being TRBD1 or TRBD2 (5 bases each). In DNA, the CDR3 is TGTGCCAGCAGCGCGTGGGGCGAGGGTGAGCAGTATTTT. Protein product: CASSAWGEGEQYF.